The present entry profiles one T cell receptor (beta chain) with its context. Its antigen is unknown. The J segment lost 6 bases and the V segment lost 6 bases, leaving 5 bases of the junction unmatched. The length of the CDR3 is 13 residues. CDR1 is MDHEN, CDR2 SYDVKM, per germline. The data were obtained in a study of response to subunit inactivated influenza vaccine. Study findings and constraints: There was a suggestion from the authors that each seasonal influenza vaccination recruits few new T cells.

TCRdb redid the calling of the RT-PCR reads with MiXCR, one entry per CDR3 protein. Here the sample spans 500,000 to 600,000 distinct CDR3 sequences, around 8% being singletons. The chain combines TRBV28 with TRBJ1-2; 9 nucleotides match TRBD1. The sample was PBMCs from blood, taken less than 30 months after vaccination. This receptor was taken from a man aged 50 to 69 who received an inactivated influenza vaccine. The CDR3 DNA sequence: TGTGCCAGCAGGTTACAGGGGGCGCATGGCTACACCTTC. Protein: CASRLQGAHGYTF.